These T cell receptor beta chains were read from a single sample in a study of cytomegalovirus exposure and HLA in healthy donors. Profiling relied on immunoSEQ multiplex PCR, and the TCRdb table lists in-frame clones only, not all of them. The sample holds tens of thousands of clones, roughly 80% seen once. The sample was PBMCs. The receptors stem from a man between 40 and 49 years old in good health and CMV-seronegative. The CDR3 runs from the conserved cysteine through the conserved F or W. A D gene is named only where the DNA matches it firmly. The size field is filled for only some rows; it gives once, few, many or a size class.

TRBJ2-5 | . | . | TRBV5-8 | TGTGCCAGCAGCCTCCTAGAGACCCAGTACTTC | CASSLLETQYF
TRBJ2-7 | . | . | TRBV18 | TGTGCCAGCTCGCCGGACAGTGTCGACGAGCAGTACTTC | CASSPDSVDEQYF
TRBJ2-5 | . | . | TRBV7-6 | TGTGCCAGCAGCCGCCAAAGGGGAAGGGACCAAGAGACCCAGTACTTC | CASSRQRGRDQETQYF
TRBJ1-5 | . | TRBD1 | TRBV19 | TGTGCCAGTAGTATAGTACAGGGGAACGGTCACCAGCCCCAGCATTTT | CASSIVQGNGHQPQHF
TRBJ2-7 | few | TRBD1 | TRBV6-5 | TGTGCCAGCAGTAGGGACAGGATTTACTACGAGCAGTACTTC | CASSRDRIYYEQYF
TRBJ2-1 | . | TRBD1 | TRBV30 | TGTGCCTGGAGCGCCGGGACAGGGGGTTATGGCGCGCAGTTCTTC | CAWSAGTGGYGAQFF
TRBJ2-1 | . | TRBD1 | TRBV7-8 | TGTGCCAGCAGCTTACGACACTCGGGACAGGGGTACAATGAGCAGTTCTTC | CASSLRHSGQGYNEQFF
TRBJ2-7 | . | TRBD1 | TRBV5-1 | TGCGCCAGCAGCTTTGGGACAGTCTCCTACGAGCAGTACTTC | CASSFGTVSYEQYF
TRBJ1-2 | . | . | TRBV7-9 | TGTGCCAGCAGCGCCGGTTGGGGCTACACCTTC | CASSAGWGYTF
TRBJ1-1 | once | . | TRBV28 | TGTGCCAGCAGCACAAGGACAGAAGCTTTCTTT | CASSTRTEAFF
TRBJ1-6 | . | TRBD1 | TRBV19 | TGTGCCACCGCAAGGGACAGCGATAATTCACCCCTCCACTTT | CATARDSDNSPLHF
TRBJ2-3 | . | . | TRBV28 | TGTGCCAGCAGCCCTAAATCAATGGTTAGCACAGATACGCAGTATTTT | CASSPKSMVSTDTQYF
TRBJ1-2 | . | . | TRBV7-2 | TGTGCCAGCAGCCCAGAACTAAGCATGAACTATGGCTACACCTTC | CASSPELSMNYGYTF
TRBJ1-2 | . | . | TRBV27 | TGTGCCAGCAGTTATGGGGGGGGGCTAAGCTATGGCTACACCTTC | CASSYGGGLSYGYTF
TRBJ2-5 | . | TRBD1 | TRBV6-5 | TGTGCCAGCAGTAGCATAGGACAGGGGAGCGAGACCCAGTACTTC | CASSSIGQGSETQYF
TRBJ2-2 | . | . | TRBV14 | TGTGCCAGCAGCCAAGACCTAGACTCCGGGGAGCTGTTTTTT | CASSQDLDSGELFF
TRBJ2-1 | . | . | TRBV7-2 | TGTGCCAGCAGCCTCCGAGCATCTTGGAATGAGCAGTTCTTC | CASSLRASWNEQFF
TRBJ2-1 | . | TRBD1 | TRBV11-2 | TGTGCCAGCAGCTCCAGGGGGACGGCCTACAATGAGCAGTTCTTC | CASSSRGTAYNEQFF
TRBJ2-2 | once | TRBD1 | TRBV30 | TGTGCCTGGGACCGGGACAGGAGGAACACCGGGGAGCTGTTTTTT | CAWDRDRRNTGELFF
TRBJ2-1 | . | . | TRBV14 | TGTGCCAGCAGCCAAGGTTCGGGTAGGCCTTACAATGAGCAGTTCTTC | CASSQGSGRPYNEQFF
TRBJ2-6 | once | . | TRBV11-3 | TGTGCCAGCAGCTTAACAACCTCTGGGGCCAACGTCCTGACTTTC | CASSLTTSGANVLTF
TRBJ1-1 | . | . | TRBV5-1 | TGCGCCAGCAGCTTGGAAGGAGTCGGCGGGAACACTGAAGCTTTCTTT | CASSLEGVGGNTEAFF
TRBJ1-1 | . | TRBD1 | TRBV5-4 | TGTGCCAGCAGCTCAGGACAGGGTAGAGACACTGAAGCTTTCTTT | CASSSGQGRDTEAFF
TRBJ1-5 | . | . | TRBV7-8 | TGTGCCAGCAGCTTAGGGGCAGTCTTCAATCAGCCCCAGCATTTT | CASSLGAVFNQPQHF
TRBJ1-1 | . | . | TRBV18 | TGTGCCAGCTCACCAAAGACAGGATTGAACACTGAAGCTTTCTTT | CASSPKTGLNTEAFF
TRBJ2-3 | . | . | TRBV14 | TGTGCCAGCAGCCAAGATTACAGACTACGGAGCACAGATACGCAGTATTTT | CASSQDYRLRSTDTQYF
TRBJ2-2 | . | . | TRBV5-4 | TGTGCCAGCACCTTCAGAGGAGGGCCCGGGGAGCTGTTTTTT | CASTFRGGPGELFF
TRBJ2-2 | . | . | TRBV4-1 | TGCGCCAGCAGCCAACTGACTAGATCCCCCGGGGAGCTGTTTTTT | CASSQLTRSPGELFF
TRBJ2-7 | . | . | TRBV7-2 | TGTGCCAGCAGCTTAGAACAGGTTGGAGAGCAGTACTTC | CASSLEQVGEQYF
TRBJ2-3 | . | . | TRBV9 | TGTGCCAGCAGCGTAGCGGCAGGGTTCACAGATACGCAGTATTTT | CASSVAAGFTDTQYF
TRBJ1-6 | . | TRBD1 | TRBV27 | TGTGCCAGCAGTTTTCGGACAGGCCAGGGAAATTCACCCCTCCACTTT | CASSFRTGQGNSPLHF
TRBJ1-1 | . | . | TRBV7-7 | TGTGCCAGCAGTGCGGGAGTGAGCACTGAAGCTTTCTTT | CASSAGVSTEAFF
TRBJ1-1 | few | . | TRBV5-4 | TGTGCCAGCAGCCCAACAGGGCGATCAAACACTGAAGCTTTCTTT | CASSPTGRSNTEAFF
TRBJ2-3 | . | TRBD2 | TRBV6-1 | TGTGCCAGCAACGGACTAGCGGGGGGCACAGATACGCAGTATTTT | CASNGLAGGTDTQYF
TRBJ1-1 | . | TRBD1 | TRBV7-2 | TGTGCCAGCAGCTTAGTCTCACAGGGGCGGGCTTTCTTT | CASSLVSQGRAFF
TRBJ1-1 | . | . | TRBV25-1 | TGTGCCAGCAGGATAAGCAGAGGGGGTATGATGAACACTGAAGCTTTCTTT | CASRISRGGMMNTEAFF
TRBJ1-5 | . | . | TRBV11-3 | TGTGCCAGCAGCTTGGGGGGAAGACCCCCAAATCAGCCCCAGCATTTT | CASSLGGRPPNQPQHF
TRBJ1-1 | . | . | TRBV5-1 | TGCGCCAGCAGCTTGGAAGCGGGGGCCGACACTGAAGCTTTCTTT | CASSLEAGADTEAFF
TRBJ2-2 | once | . | TRBV5-4 | TGTGCCAGCGCGCGGATCGGGACCGGGGAGCTGTTTTTT | CASARIGTGELFF
TRBJ1-1 | . | . | TRBV15 | TGTGCCACCAGTGTGGGGAGGGGCTTAAACACTGAAGCTTTCTTT | CATSVGRGLNTEAFF
TRBJ1-5 | few | . | TRBV6-1 | TGTGCCAGCAGTGAATCGGGTGGCCAGCCCCAGCATTTT | CASSESGGQPQHF
TRBJ2-5 | once | TRBD1 | TRBV5-4 | TGTGCCAGCAGCTTGAGTCAGGGGGCGGAGACCCAGTACTTC | CASSLSQGAETQYF
TRBJ2-1 | . | TRBD1 | TRBV6-6 | TGTGCCAGCAGTTACCCGGGACAGGGATCTGGGGAGCAGTTCTTC | CASSYPGQGSGEQFF
TRBJ1-2 | . | . | TRBV13 | TGTGCCAGCAGCTTCCAGGGGACCTATGGCTACACCTTC | CASSFQGTYGYTF
TRBJ2-2 | . | TRBD2 | TRBV9 | TGTGCCAGCAGCTCCAGCGGGGGGACGAACACCGGGGAGCTGTTTTTT | CASSSSGGTNTGELFF
TRBJ1-1 | . | TRBD1 | TRBV30 | TGTGCCTGGAGCGGGACAGGGGCCCAGATGAACACTGAAGCTTTCTTT | CAWSGTGAQMNTEAFF
TRBJ2-1 | . | . | TRBV5-1 | TGCGCCAGCAGCTTTGGTGGGGGGACTTCCTACAATGAGCAGTTCTTC | CASSFGGGTSYNEQFF
TRBJ2-2 | . | TRBD2 | TRBV4-3 | TGCGCCAGCAGCCAAGATCGGGCTAGCGGGGGGTTAACCGGGGAGCTGTTTTTT | CASSQDRASGGLTGELFF
TRBJ1-3 | . | . | TRBV6-5 | TGTGCCAGCAGTTATTCCACAAGCTCTGGAAACACCATATATTTT | CASSYSTSSGNTIYF
TRBJ1-5 | . | TRBD1 | TRBV19 | TGTGCCAGTGGAAGGACAGGGGGAGGACAGCCCCAGCATTTT | CASGRTGGGQPQHF
TRBJ1-6 | . | . | TRBV28 | TGTGCCAGCAGCCAACCCTCCGGGAGCAATAATTCACCCCTCCACTTT | CASSQPSGSNNSPLHF
TRBJ2-2 | . | TRBD1 | TRBV5-5 | TGTGCCAGCAGCCGACAGGGTTCCGGGGAGCTGTTTTTT | CASSRQGSGELFF
TRBJ1-1 | once | . | TRBV15 | TGTGCCACCAGCAGGCGGGGGGTCACTGAAGCTTTCTTT | CATSRRGVTEAFF
TRBJ1-3 | . | . | TRBV27 | TGTGCCAGCAGTTTGAGCGTTGGGTGGTCTGGAAACACCATATATTTT | CASSLSVGWSGNTIYF
TRBJ2-2 | once | . | TRBV9 | TGTGCCAGCAGCGTAGAGGAGAGGGGGTACACCGGGGAGCTGTTTTTT | CASSVEERGYTGELFF
TRBJ1-5 | . | TRBD1 | TRBV7-6 | TGTGCCAGCAGCTCCGGGGACAGCTCTAATCAGCCCCAGCATTTT | CASSSGDSSNQPQHF
TRBJ2-5 | . | . | TRBV18 | TGTGCCAGCTCACCACGGTACGGGACTGAGACCCAGTACTTC | CASSPRYGTETQYF
TRBJ1-4 | . | . | TRBV18 | TGTGCCAGCTCACGCGATGCAACTAATGAAAAACTGTTTTTT | CASSRDATNEKLFF
TRBJ2-6 | . | . | TRBV7-9 | TGTGCCAGCAGCTTTGGGGGGACGACTGGGGCCAACGTCCTGACTTTC | CASSFGGTTGANVLTF